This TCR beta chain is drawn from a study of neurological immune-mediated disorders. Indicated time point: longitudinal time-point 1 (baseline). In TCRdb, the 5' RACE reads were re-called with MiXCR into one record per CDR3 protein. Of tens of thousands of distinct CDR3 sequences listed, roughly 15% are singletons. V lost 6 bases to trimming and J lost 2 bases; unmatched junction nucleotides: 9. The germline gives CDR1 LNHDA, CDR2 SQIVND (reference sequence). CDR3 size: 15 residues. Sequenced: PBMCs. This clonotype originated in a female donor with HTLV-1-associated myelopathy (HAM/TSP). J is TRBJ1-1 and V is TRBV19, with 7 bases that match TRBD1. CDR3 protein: CASSFSGTANTEAFF. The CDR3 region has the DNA TGTGCCAGTAGCTTCTCCGGGACAGCAAACACTGAAGCTTTCTTT.